This T cell receptor beta chain was sequenced for a study of chemoradiotherapy in HPV16-positive cancers (dated 2022 in TCRdb). About the study as a whole: Using functional T-cell assays on cells from a couple of HPV16-positive patients, the researchers defined candidate HPV-specific T-cell clones and common TCR motifs. Whether T-cell immunity against the HPV oncoproteins E6 and E7 changes during chemoradiotherapy and whether survival is affected by this immunity were examined in the study. TCR repertoires from over 80 patients with HPV-related cancers were then used to track the candidate HPV-specific TCRs and motifs.

Because repertoires were sampled repeatedly during chemoradiotherapy, clonal expansion in the tumor microenvironment could be followed. Concerning this clone itself: Its target antigen remains unknown. No base quality values were provided; no much bigger clone lies one nucleotide off.

Library construction relied on the immunoSEQ multiplex PCR assay. Held by TCRdb, this immuneACCESS table contains in-frame sequences only and omits some clones. Under half of the omission traces to an unresolved V gene where checked; the cause of the rest is unknown. Within this sample are around 29,000 clones, with roughly 93% of them counted one time only. Together, the top ten hold roughly 17% of the sample. V is trimmed back by 6 bases and J by 3 bases, and the junction contains 4 bases that no gene match accounts for. The germline V gene supplies CDR1 MNHEY and CDR2 SVGAGI. The CDR3 has 14 amino acids, counting the end cysteine and phenylalanine. Just CDR3 DNA is preserved here, 42 bases in frame from base 1. On the study overall, not on this receptor specifically: The functional definition of HPV-specific T cells came from only a couple of HPV16-positive patients, and the survival association was reported for HPV16-positive patients. Expansion of candidate HPV-specific clones and E7-related TCR motifs was observed in the tumor microenvironment during treatment, whereas no such expansion was observed for non-HPV-specific T cells. Improved recurrence-free survival in HPV16-positive patients was associated with expansion of HPV-responsive T cells during chemoradiotherapy.

This sequence was found in a human donor with HPV-associated anogenital cancer. The sequencing used blood, collected from a patient who underwent chemoradiotherapy. This chain joins TRBV6-5 to TRBJ1-1; TRBD1 aligns with 10 central bases. This receptor has the CDR3 CASRTDRGHTEAFF. The DNA sequence is as follows: TGTGCCAGCAGAACCGACAGGGGGCACACTGAAGCTTTCTTT.